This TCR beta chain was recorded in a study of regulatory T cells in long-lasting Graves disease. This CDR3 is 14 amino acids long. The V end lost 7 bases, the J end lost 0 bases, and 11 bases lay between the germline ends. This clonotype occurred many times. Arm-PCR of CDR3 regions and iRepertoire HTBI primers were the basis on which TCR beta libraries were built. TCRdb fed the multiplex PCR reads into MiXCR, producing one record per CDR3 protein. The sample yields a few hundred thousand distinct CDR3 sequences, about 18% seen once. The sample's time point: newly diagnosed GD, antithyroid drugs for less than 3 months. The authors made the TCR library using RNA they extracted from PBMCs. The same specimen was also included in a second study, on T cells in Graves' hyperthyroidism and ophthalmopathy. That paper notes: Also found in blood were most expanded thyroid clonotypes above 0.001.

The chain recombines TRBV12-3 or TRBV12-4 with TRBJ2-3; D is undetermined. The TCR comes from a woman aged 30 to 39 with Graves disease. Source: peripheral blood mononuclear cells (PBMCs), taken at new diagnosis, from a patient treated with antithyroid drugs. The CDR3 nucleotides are TGTGCCAGCAACTCGTGGGCTAGCACAGATACGCAGTATTTT. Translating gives CASNSWASTDTQYF.